The 13 T cell receptor beta chains below come from one sample, sequenced in a study of human T cells and chemical hapten exposure. TCRdb analysed the RACE reads with MiXCR anew, one entry per CDR3 protein. This sample has some 250,000 distinct CDR3 sequences, with roughly 8% found just once. As to time point: pre-sensitization, week 0. Noted treatment: therapeutic diphenylcyclopropenone sensitization with weekly scalp DPC. This sample comprised whole blood, obtained in connection with sensitization to the hapten diphenylcyclopropenone (DPC). Source of these receptors: a man younger than 30 with alopecia areata. Some clones in this sample may be carry-over from other donors' samples.

V and J are TRBV5-1 and TRBJ2-3; the D gene is possibly TRBD2 (5 bases). The CDR3 length is 14 residues. Germline CDR1 SGHRS, CDR2 YFSETQ. V was clipped by 4 bases and J by 2 bases, with 11 bases between them. The CDR3 DNA is TGCGCCAGCAGCCCTCTAGCAACCACAGATACGCAGTATTTT. Residues: CASSPLATTDTQYF.

This clonotype was found many times. V gene TRBV20-1 combines with J gene TRBJ1-4; D is undetermined. V shed 1 base and J shed 8 bases, with 14 bases lying between them. Germline V lookup: CDR1 DFQATT, CDR2 SNEGSKA (reference sequence). This CDR3 has 14 amino acids. In DNA form, the CDR3 reads TGCAGTGCTAGAGTGCCGGACCTGGTCGAAAAACTGTTTTTT. Its translation: CSARVPDLVEKLFF.

This clonotype was counted between two and nine times. V usage is TRBV6-5 and J usage is TRBJ2-1; D gene ambiguous. V dropped 2 bases and J dropped 0 bases, with 8 bases sitting between them. The CDR3 contains 15 residues. The germline CDR1 and CDR2 sequences are MNHEY and SVGAGI. CDR3 amino acids: CASSYGQTSYNEQFF. The CDR3 region has the DNA TGTGCCAGCAGTTACGGGCAGACCTCCTACAATGAGCAGTTCTTC.

This clonotype has at least ten counts. The rearrangement joins TRBV4-1 to TRBJ1-4, with a tentative D call TRBD1 (5 bases). This CDR3 has 16 amino acids. CDR1 is MGHRA and CDR2 is YSYEKL in the germline V gene. With 3 bases removed from V and 6 bases from J, the gap between germline ends came to 17 bases. The CDR3 protein is CASSQTQGGVDEKLFF. CDR3 nucleotide sequence: TGCGCCAGCAGCCAGACCCAGGGAGGGGTCGATGAAAAACTGTTTTTT.

Many counts were recorded for this clonotype. This sequence joins TRBV5-1 and TRBJ1-1; D gene ambiguous. Trimming shortened V by 6 bases and J by 0 bases, and 12 bases separated the two germline ends. There are 14 residues in the CDR3. Germline loops: CDR1 SGHRS, CDR2 YFSETQ. The CDR3 DNA sequence: TGCGCCAGCACCCGGGGTGAGATGAACACTGAAGCTTTCTTT. This codes for CASTRGEMNTEAFF. The whole variable domain, filled in from reference TRBV5-1 and TRBJ1-1, reads KAGVTQTPRYLIKTRGQQVTLSCSPISGHRSVSWYQQTPGQGLQFLFEYFSETQRNKGNFPGRFSGRQFSNSRSEMNVSTLELGDSALYLCASTRGEMNTEAFFGQGTRLTVV.

This clonotype was counted only a few times. The V call is TRBV6-6, the J call TRBJ1-6, with a weak D call TRBD1 (5 bases). Germline CDR1 is MNHNY and CDR2 is SVGAGI (reference sequence). The V and J ends lost 5 bases and 10 bases respectively, with 21 bases between them. The CDR3 loop spans 16 amino acids. CDR3 amino acids: CASSPLNLQVLSPLHF. CDR3 nucleotide sequence: TGTGCCAGCAGTCCGCTCAACCTACAGGTGCTGTCACCCCTCCACTTT.

This clonotype was found many times. V gene TRBV2 combines with J gene TRBJ2-5; D unresolved. V lost 6 bases to trimming and J lost 2 bases, with 7 bases between them. Germline V gives CDR1 SNHLY, CDR2 FYNNEI. The CDR3 covers 12 residues. The CDR3 coding sequence is TGTGCCAGCAGGGGCCAGCAAGAGACCCAGTACTTC. Translated, it gives CASRGQQETQYF.

This clonotype was counted ten times or more. The chain carries TRBV7-2 and TRBJ2-3; TRBD2 aligns across 9 bases. The CDR3 is made up of 14 amino acids. V shed 4 bases and J 6 bases; nucleotides not matched to a gene: 5. Per the germline V gene, CDR1 is SGHTA and CDR2 is FQGNSA. This CDR3 is CASSSGLAADTQYF. As DNA, the CDR3 is TGTGCCAGCAGCTCGGGACTAGCTGCGGATACGCAGTATTTT.

The J gene is TRBJ2-2, the V gene TRBV5-1, with D maybe TRBD1 (6 bases). Germline lookup yields CDR1 SGHRS and CDR2 YFSETQ. V lost 0 bases and J lost 1, with 16 bases in between. The CDR3 covers 18 residues. In DNA form, the CDR3 reads TGCGCCAGCAGCTTGGCCCCTTCTGACAGGAGGAACACCGGGGAGCTGTTTTTT. It specifies CASSLAPSDRRNTGELFF. Looking up the rest from reference TRBV5-1 and TRBJ2-2 gives the full variable domain: KAGVTQTPRYLIKTRGQQVTLSCSPISGHRSVSWYQQTPGQGLQFLFEYFSETQRNKGNFPGRFSGRQFSNSRSEMNVSTLELGDSALYLCASSLAPSDRRNTGELFFGEGSRLTVL.

This chain links TRBV18 with TRBJ1-2; D is perhaps TRBD1 (5 bases). Germline V gene sequence: CDR1 KGHSH, CDR2 LQKENI. Deletions cut 3 bases from V and 4 bases from J, with 12 bases between. This CDR3 has 14 amino acids. The CDR3 DNA follows: TGTGCCAGCTCACCCGGGACGAGCGCCTATGGCTACACCTTC. Translating gives CASSPGTSAYGYTF. The full variable domain, rest sourced from reference TRBV18 and TRBJ1-2, is NAGVMQNPRHLVRRRGQEARLRCSPMKGHSHVYWYRQLPEEGLKFMVYLQKENIIDESGMPKERFSAEFPKEGPSILRIQQVVRGDSAAYFCASSPGTSAYGYTFGSGTRLTVV.

This chain links TRBV5-1 with TRBJ1-2; D is perhaps TRBD1 (5 bases). This CDR3 region has 15 residues. Germline V gene data show CDR1 as SGHRS and CDR2 as YFSETQ. The V gene lost 3 bases and the J gene lost 4 bases, with 16 bases spanning the gap. CDR3 nucleotides: TGCGCCAGCAGCTCGGCTGGTGGGCAGGGCTATGGCTACACCTTC. Its translation: CASSSAGGQGYGYTF.

In DNA, the CDR3 is TGCAGCGTCACCCCCGGGACAGGGCCGGAGGCCCAGTACTTC. As protein: CSVTPGTGPEAQYF. The rearrangement uses TRBV29-1 and TRBJ2-5; 9 bases fit TRBD1. Germline CDR1 reads SQVTM; CDR2 reads ANQGSEA. V dropped 6 bases and J dropped 9; count of bases not matched to a gene: 14. This CDR3 is built from 14 residues.

Only a few counts were recorded for this clonotype. The chain uses TRBV2 and TRBJ1-2; a weak D match, TRBD1 (6 bases). This CDR3 is 14 amino acids long. Germline values: CDR1 SNHLY, CDR2 FYNNEI. V was pared by 8 bases and J by 1 base, with 14 bases between. CDR3 sequence reads: CASCWTAFNYGYTF. The CDR3 coding sequence is TGTGCCAGCTGCTGGACAGCTTTTAACTATGGCTACACCTTC.